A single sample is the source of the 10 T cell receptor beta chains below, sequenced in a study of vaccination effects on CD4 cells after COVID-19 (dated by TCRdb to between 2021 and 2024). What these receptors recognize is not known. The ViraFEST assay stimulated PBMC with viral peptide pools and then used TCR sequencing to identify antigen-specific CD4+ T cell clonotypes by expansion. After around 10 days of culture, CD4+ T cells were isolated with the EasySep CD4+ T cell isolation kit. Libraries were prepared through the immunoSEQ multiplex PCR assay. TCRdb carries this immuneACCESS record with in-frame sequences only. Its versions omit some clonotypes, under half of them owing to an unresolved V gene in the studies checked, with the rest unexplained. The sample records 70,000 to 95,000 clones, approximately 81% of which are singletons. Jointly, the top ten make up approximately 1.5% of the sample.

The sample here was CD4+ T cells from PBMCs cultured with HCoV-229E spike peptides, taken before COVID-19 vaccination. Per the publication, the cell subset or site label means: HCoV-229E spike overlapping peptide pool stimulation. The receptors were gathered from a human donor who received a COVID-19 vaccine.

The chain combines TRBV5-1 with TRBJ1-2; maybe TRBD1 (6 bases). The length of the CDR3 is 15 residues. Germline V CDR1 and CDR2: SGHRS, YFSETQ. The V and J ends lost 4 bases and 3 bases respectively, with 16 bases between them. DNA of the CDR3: TGCGCCAGCAGCCTGGGGGCAGGGGAGGACTATGGCTACACCTTC. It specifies CASSLGAGEDYGYTF.

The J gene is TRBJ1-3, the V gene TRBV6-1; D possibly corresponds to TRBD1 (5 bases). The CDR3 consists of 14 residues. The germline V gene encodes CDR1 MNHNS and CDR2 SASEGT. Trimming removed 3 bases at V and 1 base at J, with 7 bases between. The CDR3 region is CASSDGGSGNTIYF. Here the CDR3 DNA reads TGTGCCAGCAGTGATGGGGGTTCTGGAAACACCATATATTTT.

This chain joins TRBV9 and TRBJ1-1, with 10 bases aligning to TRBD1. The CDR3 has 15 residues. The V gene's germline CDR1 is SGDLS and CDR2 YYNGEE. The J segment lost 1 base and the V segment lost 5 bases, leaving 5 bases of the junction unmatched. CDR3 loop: CASSGQGVPNTEAFF. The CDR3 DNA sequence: TGTGCCAGCAGTGGACAGGGGGTGCCGAACACTGAAGCTTTCTTT.

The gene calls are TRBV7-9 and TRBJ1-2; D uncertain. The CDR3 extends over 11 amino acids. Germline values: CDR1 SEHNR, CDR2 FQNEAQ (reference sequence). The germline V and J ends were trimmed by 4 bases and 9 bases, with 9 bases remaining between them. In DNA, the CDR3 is TGTGCCAGCAGCTCAGGACCGTGCTACACCTTC. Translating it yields CASSSGPCYTF.

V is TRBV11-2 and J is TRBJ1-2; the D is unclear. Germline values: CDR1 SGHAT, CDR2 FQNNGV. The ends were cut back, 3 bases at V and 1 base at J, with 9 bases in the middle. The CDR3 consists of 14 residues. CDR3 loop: CASSLGSVNYGYTF. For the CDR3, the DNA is TGTGCCAGCAGCTTGGGTTCGGTTAACTATGGCTACACCTTC.

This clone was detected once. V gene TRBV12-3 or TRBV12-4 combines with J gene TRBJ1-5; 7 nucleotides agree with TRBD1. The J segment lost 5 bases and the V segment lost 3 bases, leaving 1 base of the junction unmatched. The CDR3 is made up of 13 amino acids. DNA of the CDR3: TGTGCCAGCAGTTTTGACAGGGATCAGCCCCAGCATTTT. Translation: CASSFDRDQPQHF.

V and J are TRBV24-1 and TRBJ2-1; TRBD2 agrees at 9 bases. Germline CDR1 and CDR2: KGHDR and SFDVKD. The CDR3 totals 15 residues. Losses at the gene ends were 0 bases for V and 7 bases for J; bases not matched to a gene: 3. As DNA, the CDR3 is TGTGCCACCAGTGATTTGGCTAGCGGGGTGAATGAGCAGTTCTTC. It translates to CATSDLASGVNEQFF.

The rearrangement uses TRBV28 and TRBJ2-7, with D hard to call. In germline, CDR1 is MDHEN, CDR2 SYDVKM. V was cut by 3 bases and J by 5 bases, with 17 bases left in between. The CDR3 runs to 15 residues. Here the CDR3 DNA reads TGTGCCAGCAGTTTGTCGCAGGTCGGGTCCGACGAGCAGTACGTC. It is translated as CASSLSQVGSDEQYV.

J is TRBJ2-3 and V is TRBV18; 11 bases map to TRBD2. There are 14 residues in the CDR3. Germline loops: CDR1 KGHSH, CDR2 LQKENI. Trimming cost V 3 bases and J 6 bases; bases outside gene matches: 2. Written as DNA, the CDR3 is TGTGCCAGCTCACCTAGCGGGGGGGCCGATACGCAGTATTTT. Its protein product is CASSPSGGADTQYF.

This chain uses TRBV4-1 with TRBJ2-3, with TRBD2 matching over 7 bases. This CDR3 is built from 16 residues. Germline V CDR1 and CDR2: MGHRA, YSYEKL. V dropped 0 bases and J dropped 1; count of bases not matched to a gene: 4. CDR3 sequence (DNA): TGCGCCAGCAGCCAAGATCGCAGCGGGGGCACAGATACGCAGTATTTT. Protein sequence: CASSQDRSGGTDTQYF.